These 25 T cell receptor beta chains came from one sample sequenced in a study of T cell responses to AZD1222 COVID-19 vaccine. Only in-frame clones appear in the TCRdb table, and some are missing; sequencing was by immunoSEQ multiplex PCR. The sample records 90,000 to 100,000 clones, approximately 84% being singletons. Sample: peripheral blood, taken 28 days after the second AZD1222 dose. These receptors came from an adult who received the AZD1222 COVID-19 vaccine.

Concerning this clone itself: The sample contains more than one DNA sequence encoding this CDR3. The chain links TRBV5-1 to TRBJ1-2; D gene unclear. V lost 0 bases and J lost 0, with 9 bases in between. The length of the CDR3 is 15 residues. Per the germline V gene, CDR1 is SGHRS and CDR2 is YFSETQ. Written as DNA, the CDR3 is TGCGCCAGCAGCTTGGGGACTGCAGCTAACTATGGCTACACCTTC. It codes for CASSLGTAANYGYTF.

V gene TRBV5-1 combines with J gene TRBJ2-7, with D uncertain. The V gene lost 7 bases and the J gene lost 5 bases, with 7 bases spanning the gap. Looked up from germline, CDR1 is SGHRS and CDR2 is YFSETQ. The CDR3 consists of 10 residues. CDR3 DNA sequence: TGCGCCAGCCGGCTGAACGAGCAGTACTTC. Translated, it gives CASRLNEQYF. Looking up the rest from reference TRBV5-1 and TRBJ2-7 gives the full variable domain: KAGVTQTPRYLIKTRGQQVTLSCSPISGHRSVSWYQQTPGQGLQFLFEYFSETQRNKGNFPGRFSGRQFSNSRSEMNVSTLELGDSALYLCASRLNEQYFGPGTRLTVT.

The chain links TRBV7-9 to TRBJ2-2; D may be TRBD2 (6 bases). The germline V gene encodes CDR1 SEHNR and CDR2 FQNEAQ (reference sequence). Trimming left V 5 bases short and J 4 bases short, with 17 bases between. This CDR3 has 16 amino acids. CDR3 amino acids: CASSAGTPRGTGELFF. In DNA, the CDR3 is TGTGCCAGCAGCGCGGGGACGCCTAGAGGCACCGGGGAGCTGTTTTTT.

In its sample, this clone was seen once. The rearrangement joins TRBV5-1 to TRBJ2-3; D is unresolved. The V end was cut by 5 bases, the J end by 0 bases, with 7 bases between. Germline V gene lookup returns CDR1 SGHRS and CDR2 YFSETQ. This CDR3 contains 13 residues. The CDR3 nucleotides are TGCGCCAGCAGGACTGGAAGCACAGATACGCAGTATTTT. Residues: CASRTGSTDTQYF.

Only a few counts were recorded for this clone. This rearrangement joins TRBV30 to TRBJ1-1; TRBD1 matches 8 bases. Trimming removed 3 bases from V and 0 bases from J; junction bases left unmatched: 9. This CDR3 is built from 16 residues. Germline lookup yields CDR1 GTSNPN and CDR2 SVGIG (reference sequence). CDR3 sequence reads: CAWRQQGGEMNTEAFF. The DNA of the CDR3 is TGTGCCTGGAGACAACAGGGGGGAGAGATGAACACTGAAGCTTTCTTT.

The CDR3 DNA reads TGTGCCAGCAGCTTAAATCCCCCGTGGCAGGCCGGAGAGACCCAGTACTTC. Translating it yields CASSLNPPWQAGETQYF. The chain is built from TRBV7-3 and TRBJ2-5; D not resolved. V lost 1 base and J 4 bases, leaving 19 bases between the germline ends. This CDR3 spans 17 amino acids. Germline assignment: CDR1 SGHTA and CDR2 FQGTGA.

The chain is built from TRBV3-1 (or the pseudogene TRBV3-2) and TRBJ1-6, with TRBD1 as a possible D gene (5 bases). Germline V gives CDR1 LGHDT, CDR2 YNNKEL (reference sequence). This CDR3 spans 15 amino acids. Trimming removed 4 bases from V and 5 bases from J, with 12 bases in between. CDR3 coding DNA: TGTGCCAGCAGCCTCAGCGGGACTAATAATTCACCCCTCCACTTT. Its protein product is CASSLSGTNNSPLHF.

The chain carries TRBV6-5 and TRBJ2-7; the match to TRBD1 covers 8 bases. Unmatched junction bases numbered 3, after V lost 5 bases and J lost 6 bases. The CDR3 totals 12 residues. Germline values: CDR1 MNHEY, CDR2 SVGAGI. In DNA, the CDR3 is TGTGCCAGCAGTCCACAGGGGGGCGAGCAGTACTTC. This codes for CASSPQGGEQYF.

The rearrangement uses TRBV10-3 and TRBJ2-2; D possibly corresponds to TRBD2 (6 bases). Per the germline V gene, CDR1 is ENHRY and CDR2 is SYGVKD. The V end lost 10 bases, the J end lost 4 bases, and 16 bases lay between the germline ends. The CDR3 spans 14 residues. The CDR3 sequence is CATFTSWGTGELFF. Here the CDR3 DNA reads TGTGCCACCTTCACTAGCTGGGGCACCGGGGAGCTGTTTTTT.

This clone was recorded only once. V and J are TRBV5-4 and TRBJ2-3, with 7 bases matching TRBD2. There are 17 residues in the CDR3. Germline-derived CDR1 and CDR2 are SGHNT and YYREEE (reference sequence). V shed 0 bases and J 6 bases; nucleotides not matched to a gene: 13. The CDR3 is CASSLGVGEFGRDTQYF. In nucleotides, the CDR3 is TGTGCCAGCAGCTTGGGAGTGGGGGAGTTCGGGAGGGATACGCAGTATTTT.

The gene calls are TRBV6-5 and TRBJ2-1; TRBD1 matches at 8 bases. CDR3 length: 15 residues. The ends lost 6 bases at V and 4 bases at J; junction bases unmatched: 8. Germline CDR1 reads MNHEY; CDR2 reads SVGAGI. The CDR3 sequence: CASSPAGGRYNEQFF. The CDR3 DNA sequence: TGTGCCAGCAGCCCCGCAGGGGGCAGGTACAATGAGCAGTTCTTC.

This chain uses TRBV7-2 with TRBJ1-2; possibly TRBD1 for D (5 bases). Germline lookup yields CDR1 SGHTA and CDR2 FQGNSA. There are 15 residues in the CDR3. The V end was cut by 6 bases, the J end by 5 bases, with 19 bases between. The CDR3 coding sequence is TGTGCCAGCAGTTCGAACCAAGCTGGGGGGTATGGCTACACCTTC. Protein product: CASSSNQAGGYGYTF.

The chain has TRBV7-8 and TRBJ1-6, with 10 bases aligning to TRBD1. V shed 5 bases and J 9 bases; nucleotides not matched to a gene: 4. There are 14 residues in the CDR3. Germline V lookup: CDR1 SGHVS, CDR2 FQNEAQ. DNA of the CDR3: TGTGCCAGCAGCCGCGGACAGGGGGTTTCACCCCTCCACTTT. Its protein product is CASSRGQGVSPLHF. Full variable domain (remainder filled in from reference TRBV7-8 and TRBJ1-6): GAGVSQSPRYKVAKRGQDVALRCDPISGHVSLFWYQQALGQGPEFLTYFQNEAQLDKSGLPSDRFFAERPEGSVSTLKIQRTQQEDSAVYLCASSRGQGVSPLHFGNGTRLTVT.

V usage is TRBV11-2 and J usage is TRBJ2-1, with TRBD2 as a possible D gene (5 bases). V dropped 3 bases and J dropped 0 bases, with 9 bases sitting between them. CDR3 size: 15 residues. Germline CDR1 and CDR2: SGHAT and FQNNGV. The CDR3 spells CASSLAAGSYNEQFF. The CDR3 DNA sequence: TGTGCCAGCAGCTTGGCCGCGGGCTCCTACAATGAGCAGTTCTTC.

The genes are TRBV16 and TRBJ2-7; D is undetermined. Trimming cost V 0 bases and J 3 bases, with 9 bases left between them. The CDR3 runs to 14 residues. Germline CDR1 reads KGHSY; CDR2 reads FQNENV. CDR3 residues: CASSQSRALYEQYF. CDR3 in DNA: TGTGCCAGCAGCCAATCCCGGGCCCTCTACGAGCAGTACTTC.

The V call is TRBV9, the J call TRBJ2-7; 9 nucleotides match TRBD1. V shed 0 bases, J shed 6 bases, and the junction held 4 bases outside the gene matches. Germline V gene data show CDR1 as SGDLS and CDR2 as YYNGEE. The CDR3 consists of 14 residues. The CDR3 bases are TGTGCCAGCAGCGTAGGGACAGGGGAATCCGAGCAGTACTTC. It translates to CASSVGTGESEQYF.

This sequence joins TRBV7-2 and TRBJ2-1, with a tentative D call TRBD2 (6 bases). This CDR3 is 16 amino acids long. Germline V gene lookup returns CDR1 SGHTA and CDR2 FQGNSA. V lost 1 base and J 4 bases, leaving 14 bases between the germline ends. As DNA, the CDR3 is TGTGCCAGCAGCTTAGTGGTGGGACTGTCGTACAATGAGCAGTTCTTC. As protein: CASSLVVGLSYNEQFF.

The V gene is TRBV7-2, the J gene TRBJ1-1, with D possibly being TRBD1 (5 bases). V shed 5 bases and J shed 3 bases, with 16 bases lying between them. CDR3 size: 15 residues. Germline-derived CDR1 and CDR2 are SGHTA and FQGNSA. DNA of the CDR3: TGTGCCAGCAGCCCCGGGCAGGGAATTTACACTGAAGCTTTCTTT. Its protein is CASSPGQGIYTEAFF.

The DNA of the CDR3 is TGTGCCAGTAGTGTCGCACCGTATAGCAATCAGCCCCAGCATTTT. The encoded protein is CASSVAPYSNQPQHF. This rearrangement joins TRBV19 to TRBJ1-5; D is uncertain. V was cut by 5 bases and J by 0 bases, with 11 bases left in between. The CDR3 totals 15 residues. Germline V gene sequence: CDR1 LNHDA, CDR2 SQIVND (reference sequence).

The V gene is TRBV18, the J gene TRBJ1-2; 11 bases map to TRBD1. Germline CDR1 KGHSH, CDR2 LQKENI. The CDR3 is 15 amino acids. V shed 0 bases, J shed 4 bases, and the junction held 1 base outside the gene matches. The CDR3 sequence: CASSPPGTGGYGYTF. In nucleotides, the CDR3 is TGTGCCAGCTCACCACCTGGGACAGGGGGCTATGGCTACACCTTC.

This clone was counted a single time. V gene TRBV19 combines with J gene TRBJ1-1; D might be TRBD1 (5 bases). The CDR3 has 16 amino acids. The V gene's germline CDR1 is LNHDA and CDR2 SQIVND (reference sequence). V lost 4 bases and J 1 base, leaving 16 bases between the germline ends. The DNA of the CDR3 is TGTGCCAGTAGTACTCTTATTTACAGGTCGAACACTGAAGCTTTCTTT. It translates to CASSTLIYRSNTEAFF.

For the CDR3, the DNA is TGTGCCAGCAAACTAGCGGGAGGGATAGGGGAGACCCAGTACTTC. Its protein is CASKLAGGIGETQYF. The V and J genes are TRBV27 and TRBJ2-5, with 13 bases aligning to TRBD2. The junction had 7 bases not matched to a gene; V was cut back by 7 bases and J by 5 bases. The CDR3 is 15 amino acids. Germline lookup yields CDR1 MNHEY and CDR2 SMNVEV (reference sequence).

CDR3 DNA: TGTGCCATCAGTCAATCGGGACAGGGAACAGATACGCAGTATTTT. Encoded protein: CAISQSGQGTDTQYF. The rearrangement uses TRBV10-3 and TRBJ2-3; 9 nucleotides line up with TRBD1. The CDR3 runs to 15 residues. J gave up 3 bases and V 5 bases, and 6 bases lay outside the gene matches. CDR1 and CDR2 from the germline V gene are ENHRY and SYGVKD.

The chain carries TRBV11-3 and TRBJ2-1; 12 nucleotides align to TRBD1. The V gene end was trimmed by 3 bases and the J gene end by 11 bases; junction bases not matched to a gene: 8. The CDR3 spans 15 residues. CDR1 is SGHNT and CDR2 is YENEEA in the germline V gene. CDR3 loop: CASSLPGQGALKQFF. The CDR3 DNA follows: TGTGCCAGCAGCTTGCCGGGACAGGGGGCTTTGAAGCAGTTCTTC.

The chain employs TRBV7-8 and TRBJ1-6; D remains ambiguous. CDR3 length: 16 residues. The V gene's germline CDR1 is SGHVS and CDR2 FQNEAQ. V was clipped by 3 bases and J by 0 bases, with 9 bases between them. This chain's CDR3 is CASSFTRSSYNSPLHF. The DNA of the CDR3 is TGTGCCAGCAGCTTCACGAGGAGCTCCTATAATTCACCCCTCCACTTT.